The rows below give T cell receptor beta chains drawn from one sample of a study of cytomegalovirus exposure and HLA in healthy donors. Only in-frame clones appear in the TCRdb table, and some are missing; sequencing was by immunoSEQ multiplex PCR. The sample holds some 250,000 clones; 70% to 90% are singletons and the top ten take about 1.2%. The specimen was PBMCs. The receptors were gathered from a woman aged 25 to 39 in good health and CMV-seropositive. Each CDR3 is given with its conserved first and last residue. The order of the fields is D gene, J gene, clone size, V gene, CDR3 protein, CDR3 DNA. The D gene is left open where the match is weak. Clone sizes are given selectively: once, few, many, or a class where the clone is expanded.

D gene: TRBD2; J gene: TRBJ2-5; clone size: .; V gene: TRBV5-1; CDR3 protein: CASRAGLAGQETQYF; CDR3 DNA: TGCGCCAGCAGAGCGGGACTAGCGGGTCAAGAGACCCAGTACTTC
D gene: TRBD1; J gene: TRBJ1-5; clone size: .; V gene: TRBV4-1; CDR3 protein: CASSQGPTGTGQPQHF; CDR3 DNA: TGCGCCAGCAGCCAAGGCCCGACAGGGACGGGTCAGCCCCAGCATTTT
D gene: TRBD1; J gene: TRBJ1-4; clone size: .; V gene: TRBV18; CDR3 protein: CASSAGTGVNEKLFF; CDR3 DNA: TGTGCCAGCTCGGCCGGGACAGGGGTAAATGAAAAACTGTTTTTT
D gene: .; J gene: TRBJ1-3; clone size: .; V gene: TRBV29-1; CDR3 protein: CSVEDRNTIYF; CDR3 DNA: TGCAGCGTTGAAGATCGGAACACCATATATTTT
D gene: .; J gene: TRBJ2-3; clone size: .; V gene: TRBV2; CDR3 protein: CASSVVTNSQDTQYF; CDR3 DNA: TGTGCCAGCAGTGTGGTGACTAACTCGCAAGATACGCAGTATTTT
D gene: .; J gene: TRBJ1-2; clone size: .; V gene: TRBV6-5; CDR3 protein: CASSRTGVENYGYTF; CDR3 DNA: TGTGCCAGCAGTCGCACAGGAGTTGAAAACTATGGCTACACCTTC
D gene: TRBD1; J gene: TRBJ1-5; clone size: .; V gene: TRBV28; CDR3 protein: CASSSDRGVVGQPQHF; CDR3 DNA: TGTGCCAGCAGTTCGGACAGGGGGGTGGTAGGTCAGCCCCAGCATTTT
D gene: TRBD2; J gene: TRBJ2-7; clone size: .; V gene: TRBV6-1; CDR3 protein: CASSDVAGSYEQYF; CDR3 DNA: TGTGCCAGCAGTGACGTAGCGGGGAGCTACGAGCAGTACTTC
D gene: TRBD2; J gene: TRBJ2-7; clone size: .; V gene: TRBV5-1; CDR3 protein: CASSAGLASTYEQYF; CDR3 DNA: TGCGCCAGCAGCGCCGGACTAGCGTCCACCTACGAGCAGTACTTC
D gene: .; J gene: TRBJ2-7; clone size: .; V gene: TRBV10-3; CDR3 protein: CAISATNYEQYF; CDR3 DNA: TGTGCCATCAGTGCTACCAACTACGAGCAGTACTTC
D gene: TRBD1; J gene: TRBJ2-1; clone size: .; V gene: TRBV27; CDR3 protein: CASSLSGQGFVVYEQFF; CDR3 DNA: TGTGCCAGCAGTTTATCAGGACAGGGTTTTGTAGTCTATGAGCAGTTCTTC
D gene: .; J gene: TRBJ1-5; clone size: .; V gene: TRBV6-5; CDR3 protein: CASSYSAASNQPQHF; CDR3 DNA: TGTGCCAGCAGTTACTCGGCGGCTTCCAATCAGCCCCAGCATTTT
D gene: TRBD2; J gene: TRBJ2-1; clone size: .; V gene: TRBV29-1; CDR3 protein: CSGTSGTIRQNEQFF; CDR3 DNA: TGCAGTGGGACTAGCGGAACCATAAGGCAAAATGAGCAGTTCTTC
D gene: .; J gene: TRBJ1-5; clone size: .; V gene: TRBV10-3; CDR3 protein: CAISERLGVAHANQPQHF; CDR3 DNA: TGTGCCATCAGTGAGAGGTTAGGGGTCGCACACGCAAATCAGCCCCAGCATTTT
D gene: TRBD2; J gene: TRBJ2-1; clone size: .; V gene: TRBV5-1; CDR3 protein: CASSLEVTSGRVWFF; CDR3 DNA: TGCGCCAGCAGCTTGGAAGTGACTAGCGGGAGAGTTTGGTTCTTC
D gene: .; J gene: TRBJ1-2; clone size: .; V gene: TRBV7-9; CDR3 protein: CASSLEEAYGYTF; CDR3 DNA: TGTGCCAGCAGCTTAGAGGAGGCCTATGGCTACACCTTC
D gene: TRBD2; J gene: TRBJ2-3; clone size: .; V gene: TRBV5-3; CDR3 protein: CARSPGLAPHAHTQYF; CDR3 DNA: TGTGCCAGAAGCCCAGGACTAGCCCCACACGCCCATACGCAGTATTTT
D gene: .; J gene: TRBJ1-2; clone size: few; V gene: TRBV5-4; CDR3 protein: CASSWVQGPDLNYGYTF; CDR3 DNA: TGTGCCAGCAGCTGGGTTCAGGGGCCTGACCTTAACTATGGCTACACCTTC
D gene: TRBD1; J gene: TRBJ2-7; clone size: .; V gene: TRBV28; CDR3 protein: CASRTDRTGGYEQYF; CDR3 DNA: TGTGCCAGCAGGACGGATAGGACAGGGGGCTACGAGCAGTACTTC
D gene: TRBD2; J gene: TRBJ2-1; clone size: .; V gene: TRBV7-2; CDR3 protein: CASSYPTSGRATYNEQFF; CDR3 DNA: TGTGCCAGCAGCTACCCCACTAGCGGGAGGGCCACATACAATGAGCAGTTCTTC
D gene: .; J gene: TRBJ1-1; clone size: .; V gene: TRBV28; CDR3 protein: CASSFPGEGVTEAFF; CDR3 DNA: TGTGCCAGCAGTTTTCCCGGGGAGGGGGTCACTGAAGCTTTCTTT
D gene: .; J gene: TRBJ2-5; clone size: .; V gene: TRBV19; CDR3 protein: CASSLDTEETQYF; CDR3 DNA: TGTGCCAGTAGTCTGGACACTGAAGAGACCCAGTACTTC
D gene: .; J gene: TRBJ1-1; clone size: .; V gene: TRBV18; CDR3 protein: CASSPVGRQANTEAFF; CDR3 DNA: TGTGCCAGCTCACCCGTAGGTCGACAGGCGAACACTGAAGCTTTCTTT
D gene: TRBD1; J gene: TRBJ2-7; clone size: .; V gene: TRBV5-4; CDR3 protein: CASSLGTGVYEQYF; CDR3 DNA: TGTGCCAGCAGCTTAGGGACAGGGGTATACGAGCAGTACTTC
D gene: TRBD1; J gene: TRBJ1-5; clone size: .; V gene: TRBV5-1; CDR3 protein: CASSPGQGGQPQHF; CDR3 DNA: TGCGCCAGCAGCCCGGGACAGGGTGGCCAGCCCCAGCATTTT
D gene: TRBD2; J gene: TRBJ2-5; clone size: .; V gene: TRBV5-6; CDR3 protein: CASSPREASGVAGTQYF; CDR3 DNA: TGTGCCAGCAGCCCGAGGGAGGCTAGCGGGGTGGCAGGGACCCAGTACTTC
D gene: TRBD2; J gene: TRBJ2-7; clone size: .; V gene: TRBV27; CDR3 protein: CASSWGTSGRTLYEQYF; CDR3 DNA: TGTGCCAGCAGTTGGGGGACTAGCGGGAGAACTCTTTACGAGCAGTACTTC
D gene: TRBD1; J gene: TRBJ1-4; clone size: .; V gene: TRBV2; CDR3 protein: CASLQGAPNEKLFF; CDR3 DNA: TGTGCCAGCCTACAGGGGGCGCCTAATGAAAAACTGTTTTTT
D gene: .; J gene: TRBJ2-5; clone size: .; V gene: TRBV7-6; CDR3 protein: CASSTQGFQETQYF; CDR3 DNA: TGTGCCAGCAGCACCCAGGGTTTCCAAGAGACCCAGTACTTC
D gene: TRBD2; J gene: TRBJ2-1; clone size: .; V gene: TRBV19; CDR3 protein: CASSGLAVSSYNEQFF; CDR3 DNA: TGTGCCAGTAGTGGGCTAGCGGTTAGCTCCTACAATGAGCAGTTCTTC
D gene: TRBD1; J gene: TRBJ2-7; clone size: .; V gene: TRBV27; CDR3 protein: CASSGDRGGYEQYF; CDR3 DNA: TGTGCCAGCAGTGGGGACAGGGGGGGCTACGAGCAGTACTTC
D gene: .; J gene: TRBJ2-7; clone size: .; V gene: TRBV19; CDR3 protein: CASSTGAGAGFYEQYF; CDR3 DNA: TGTGCCAGTAGTACCGGTGCGGGGGCAGGGTTTTATGAGCAGTACTTC
D gene: .; J gene: TRBJ1-1; clone size: .; V gene: TRBV7-2; CDR3 protein: CASSLLGDTEAFF; CDR3 DNA: TGTGCCAGCAGCTTATTAGGGGACACTGAAGCTTTCTTT
D gene: TRBD2; J gene: TRBJ2-1; clone size: .; V gene: TRBV19; CDR3 protein: CASSTGLGSNEQFF; CDR3 DNA: TGTGCCAGTAGTACGGGACTAGGGTCCAATGAGCAGTTCTTC
D gene: TRBD2; J gene: TRBJ2-2; clone size: .; V gene: TRBV27; CDR3 protein: CATRAGVSTGELFF; CDR3 DNA: TGTGCCACGCGCGCGGGAGTGAGCACCGGGGAGCTGTTTTTT
D gene: .; J gene: TRBJ2-7; clone size: .; V gene: TRBV19; CDR3 protein: CASSTRDTRYEQYF; CDR3 DNA: TGTGCCAGTAGTACCCGGGACACCCGCTACGAGCAGTACTTC
D gene: .; J gene: TRBJ2-7; clone size: .; V gene: TRBV5-1; CDR3 protein: CASSLGPAYEQYF; CDR3 DNA: TGCGCCAGCAGCCTTGGGCCAGCTTACGAGCAGTACTTC
D gene: TRBD2; J gene: TRBJ2-1; clone size: .; V gene: TRBV27; CDR3 protein: CASRGLAGDRDNEQFF; CDR3 DNA: TGTGCCAGCAGGGGACTAGCGGGAGATAGGGACAATGAGCAGTTCTTC
D gene: TRBD1; J gene: TRBJ1-2; clone size: .; V gene: TRBV10-3; CDR3 protein: CAISSWDRGSDGYTF; CDR3 DNA: TGTGCCATCAGTTCTTGGGACAGGGGATCAGATGGCTACACCTTC
D gene: .; J gene: TRBJ2-7; clone size: .; V gene: TRBV25-1; CDR3 protein: CASSDSLGAYEQYF; CDR3 DNA: TGTGCCAGCAGTGATTCCCTCGGAGCTTACGAGCAGTACTTC
D gene: .; J gene: TRBJ1-1; clone size: .; V gene: TRBV5-4; CDR3 protein: CASSLLGEEDTEAFF; CDR3 DNA: TGTGCCAGCAGCTTGTTGGGCGAGGAGGACACTGAAGCTTTCTTT
D gene: .; J gene: TRBJ1-4; clone size: .; V gene: TRBV30; CDR3 protein: CAWSPRAGEKLFF; CDR3 DNA: TGTGCCTGGAGCCCTAGGGCGGGTGAAAAACTGTTTTTT
D gene: TRBD2; J gene: TRBJ2-5; clone size: .; V gene: TRBV28; CDR3 protein: CASSPGLAGETQYF; CDR3 DNA: TGTGCCAGCAGCCCAGGACTAGCGGGGGAGACCCAGTACTTC
D gene: .; J gene: TRBJ1-4; clone size: .; V gene: TRBV29-1; CDR3 protein: CSVVDSATNEKLFF; CDR3 DNA: TGCAGCGTTGTGGACAGTGCAACTAATGAAAAACTGTTTTTT
D gene: .; J gene: TRBJ2-5; clone size: once; V gene: TRBV28; CDR3 protein: CAHGGGRETQYF; CDR3 DNA: TGTGCCCATGGTGGGGGGAGGGAGACCCAGTACTTC
D gene: TRBD2; J gene: TRBJ2-2; clone size: many; V gene: TRBV19; CDR3 protein: CASSATSGRTGELFF; CDR3 DNA: TGTGCCAGTAGTGCGACTAGCGGGAGGACCGGGGAGCTGTTTTTT
D gene: .; J gene: TRBJ2-5; clone size: .; V gene: TRBV11-3; CDR3 protein: CASSLEFVYQETQYF; CDR3 DNA: TGTGCCAGCAGCTTAGAATTCGTCTACCAAGAGACCCAGTACTTC
D gene: TRBD2; J gene: TRBJ2-2; clone size: .; V gene: TRBV28; CDR3 protein: CASTSGGSRRELFF; CDR3 DNA: TGTGCCAGCACTTCGGGGGGGTCTCGAAGGGAGCTGTTTTTT
D gene: .; J gene: TRBJ2-7; clone size: once; V gene: TRBV11-2; CDR3 protein: CASSLASRPYEQYF; CDR3 DNA: TGTGCCAGCAGCTTAGCTAGCAGACCCTACGAGCAGTACTTC
D gene: .; J gene: TRBJ1-2; clone size: .; V gene: TRBV28; CDR3 protein: CASSFVDRDSGYTF; CDR3 DNA: TGTGCCAGCAGTTTCGTGGACAGAGATAGTGGCTACACCTTC
D gene: .; J gene: TRBJ2-7; clone size: .; V gene: TRBV30; CDR3 protein: CAWSVTGPGRYF; CDR3 DNA: TGTGCCTGGAGTGTAACAGGGCCAGGGAGGTACTTC